These 10 T cell receptor beta chains were all obtained from the same sample, sequenced in a study of blood T cell repertoires in COVID-19. Generated by immunoSEQ multiplex PCR, the TCRdb table keeps only in-frame clones and is missing some. The sample gives about 36,000 clones, roughly 88% of which show up once; about 2.3% is in the top ten. Sequenced sample: peripheral blood. Receptor source: a human donor in a cohort sampled during active COVID-19.

To note about this clone: Other DNA sequences within the sample encode an identical CDR3. V gene TRBV5-5 combines with J gene TRBJ2-2; D is possibly TRBD1 (5 bases). The CDR3 spans 14 residues. V shed 8 bases and J shed 0 bases, with 11 bases lying between them. The V gene's germline CDR1 is SGHKS and CDR2 YYEKEE (reference sequence). CDR3 amino acids: CASNDRANTGELFF. In DNA, the CDR3 is TGTGCCAGTAACGACAGAGCGAACACCGGGGAGCTGTTTTTT.

The rearrangement uses TRBV23-1 and TRBJ2-2; the D gene is possibly TRBD1 (5 bases). TRBV23-1 is reported as an ORF; its role is uncertain. V was clipped by 3 bases and J by 6 bases, with 17 bases between them. The CDR3 consists of 16 residues. The CDR3 here is CASSHSCQGGPGELFF. The CDR3 bases are TGCGCCAGCAGTCATAGTTGTCAGGGTGGTCCCGGGGAGCTGTTTTTT.

This clone is a singleton in its sample. The chain carries TRBV4-2 and TRBJ2-1; TRBD2 aligns across 8 bases. After removal of 0 bases from V and 1 base from J, the junction contained 5 bases not matched to a gene. The CDR3 has 17 residues. Germline V gene sequence: CDR1 LGHNA, CDR2 YNFKEQ. The DNA for the CDR3 is TGTGCCAGCAGCCAAGAAACCAGCGGGGGTTCCTACAATGAGCAGTTCTTC. Its translation: CASSQETSGGSYNEQFF.

The chain recombines TRBV18 with TRBJ2-3, with 9 bases that match TRBD1. With V trimmed by 2 bases and J by 5 bases, 8 bases remained unmatched. The CDR3 contains 16 residues. CDR1 and CDR2 (germline): KGHSH, LQKENI. CDR3 amino acids: CASSPKRTGEVDTQYF. The CDR3 DNA sequence: TGTGCCAGCTCACCAAAAAGGACAGGGGAGGTAGATACGCAGTATTTT.

This clone was recorded only once. The V gene is TRBV27, the J gene TRBJ2-5, with 10 bases that match TRBD2. Losses at the gene ends were 6 bases for V and 2 bases for J; bases not matched to a gene: 3. This CDR3 is built from 14 residues. In germline, CDR1 is MNHEY, CDR2 SMNVEV (reference sequence). The chain's CDR3 is CASRELAGQETQYF. In DNA form, the CDR3 reads TGTGCCAGCAGAGAACTAGCGGGGCAAGAGACCCAGTACTTC.

This chain uses TRBV7-8 with TRBJ2-3, with 10 positions matching TRBD2. The CDR3 contains 16 residues. V trimming: 5 bases; J trimming: 0 bases; junction bases outside the gene matches: 5. Germline CDR1 is SGHVS and CDR2 is FQNEAQ. CDR3 residues: CASSPLAGESTDTQYF. The CDR3 DNA is TGTGCCAGCAGCCCCCTAGCGGGGGAGAGCACAGATACGCAGTATTTT.

The chain employs TRBV3-1 (or the pseudogene TRBV3-2) and TRBJ2-5, with 7 positions matching TRBD1. The CDR3 contains 18 residues. Trimming took 4 bases from V and 1 from J; bases not matched to a gene: 15. From germline, CDR1 is LGHDT and CDR2 YNNKEL (reference sequence). The CDR3 is CASSPPRTGQTFQETQYF. The CDR3, as DNA: TGTGCCAGCAGCCCCCCCCGGACAGGACAAACCTTCCAAGAGACCCAGTACTTC.

The J gene is TRBJ1-1, the V gene TRBV10-3; 8 bases line up with TRBD1. Per germline, CDR1 ENHRY and CDR2 SYGVKD. V trimming: 0 bases; J trimming: 9 bases; junction bases outside the gene matches: 12. The CDR3 consists of 16 residues. The CDR3 nucleotides read TGTGCCATCAGTGAGTCGACTCTGGCAGGGGGCGGACAAGCTTTCTTT. Its translation is CAISESTLAGGGQAFF.

CDR3 sequence reads: CASSPEQGLNTEAFF. CDR3 nucleotide sequence: TGTGCCAGCTCACCGGAACAGGGATTGAACACTGAAGCTTTCTTT. V gene TRBV18 combines with J gene TRBJ1-1; D might be TRBD1 (6 bases). The V end lost 3 bases, the J end lost 0 bases, and 11 bases lay between the germline ends. CDR1 is KGHSH, CDR2 LQKENI, per germline. This CDR3 is built from 15 residues. Filled out from reference TRBV18 and TRBJ1-1, the complete variable domain reads NAGVMQNPRHLVRRRGQEARLRCSPMKGHSHVYWYRQLPEEGLKFMVYLQKENIIDESGMPKERFSAEFPKEGPSILRIQQVVRGDSAAYFCASSPEQGLNTEAFFGQGTRLTVV.

The chain recombines TRBV10-2 with TRBJ1-2; 8 bases agree with TRBD1. V dropped 3 bases and J dropped 7; count of bases not matched to a gene: 10. Germline values: CDR1 WSHSY, CDR2 SAAADI. The CDR3 extends over 15 amino acids. The CDR3 DNA sequence: TGCGCCAGCAGTGAACACGGACAGGGTGACAGTGGCTACACCTTC. Protein product: CASSEHGQGDSGYTF.